A single sample is the source of the 3 T cell receptor beta chains below, sequenced in a study of blood T cells in healthy people across ages. A sample-barcoded 5' primer and a J-beta primer mix were used in a second PCR of roughly 6 to 11 cycles. A single record per CDR3 protein comes from TCRdb applying MiXCR to the 5' RACE reads. The sample consists of roughly 700,000 distinct CDR3 sequences, about 30% of them appearing once. The sample consisted of blood. The receptors come from a woman older than 75 in good health.

Ten or more counts support this clonotype. J is TRBJ2-3 and V is TRBV5-6; TRBD1 matches at 9 bases. V shed 2 bases and J 3 bases; nucleotides not matched to a gene: 7. From germline, CDR1 is SGHDT and CDR2 YYEEEE. The CDR3 has 16 amino acids. The CDR3 DNA is TGTGCCAGCAGCTTTACCTCGGGACAGGGAACAGATACGCAGTATTTT. Translated: CASSFTSGQGTDTQYF.

This clonotype was counted many times. The CDR3 loop reads CASSMPHDSYNEQFF. The CDR3 nucleotides read TGCGCCAGCAGCATGCCCCACGACTCCTACAATGAGCAGTTCTTC. The chain uses TRBV5-1 and TRBJ2-1; D ambiguous. This CDR3 region has 15 residues. With 4 bases removed from V and 0 bases from J, the gap between germline ends came to 11 bases. CDR1 and CDR2 (germline): SGHRS, YFSETQ. The complete variable domain, with remaining parts taken from reference TRBV5-1 and TRBJ2-1, reads KAGVTQTPRYLIKTRGQQVTLSCSPISGHRSVSWYQQTPGQGLQFLFEYFSETQRNKGNFPGRFSGRQFSNSRSEMNVSTLELGDSALYLCASSMPHDSYNEQFFGPGTRLTVL.

This clonotype occurred many times. This chain uses TRBV5-1 with TRBJ2-7; TRBD2 agrees at 13 bases. With V trimmed by 4 bases and J by 1 base, 5 bases remained unmatched. The CDR3 is made up of 16 amino acids. CDR1 is SGHRS, CDR2 YFSETQ, per germline. The CDR3 nucleotides are TGCGCCAGCAGCGCCGGACTAGCGGGGGCTTCCTACGAGCAGTACTTC. It yields the protein CASSAGLAGASYEQYF. Full variable domain (outside the CDR3, taken from reference TRBV5-1 and TRBJ2-7): KAGVTQTPRYLIKTRGQQVTLSCSPISGHRSVSWYQQTPGQGLQFLFEYFSETQRNKGNFPGRFSGRQFSNSRSEMNVSTLELGDSALYLCASSAGLAGASYEQYFGPGTRLTVT.